Included here is one T cell receptor (beta chain) sequence, with context. No cognate antigen has been identified for it. Per-base quality was not reported, and no clone a single base away is much larger than it. This sample stems from a study of regulatory T cells in long-lasting Graves disease (dated by TCRdb to the early 2020s). Study-level background: In the newly diagnosed Graves' disease group, patients had been taking antithyroid drugs for less than 3 months. Patients with persistent Graves' disease were compared with patients with newly diagnosed Graves' disease using TCR sequencing and RNA sequencing of peripheral blood. The study was conducted in China and was registered as a clinical trial. A total of some 35 samples underwent TCR sequencing, from about 13 patients with persistent Graves' disease and some 20 patients with newly diagnosed Graves' disease.

Library method: multiplex PCR. The sequencer was an Illumina HiSeq 4000. TCR beta libraries were built with iRepertoire HTBI primers and Arm-PCR amplification of CDR3 regions. Before sequencing, the PCR products went through gel purification. On the study's bioinformatics: A total of fewer than 70 TRBV and 14 TRBJ segments were identified across samples and were used for gene usage analysis of CDR3 amino acid clonotypes. COPE and FqMerger were used to merge the filtered high-quality paired reads into contigs. BLAST was used to align contigs to the IMGT TRBV, TRBD and TRBJ reference genes, and CDR3 was defined following IMGT. Highly expanded clones were defined as clonotypes with a frequency above 0.1%. Shannon entropy was used to measure repertoire diversity, and the Gini coefficient was used to measure V-J evenness. Clonotypes shared by more than one individual were considered public. The public reads were reanalyzed by TCRdb: fastp trimming at Q25, MiXCR alignment, in-frame beta chains only. Each entry is one CDR3 protein sequence, shown with its most common DNA and genes. The V and J calls shown here were made by TCRdb, not taken from the authors' results. This sample gives about 540,000 distinct CDR3 sequences in total; about 13% of them show up just once. About 9.1% of the sample is held by the ten biggest clonotypes.

CDR1 is given as MNHEY and CDR2 as SMNVEV, both from the germline V gene (reference sequence). The CDR3 goes from the cysteine to the phenylalanine over 15 residues. Left in the record is the CDR3 DNA by itself, 45 bases read in frame from the first base. V is cut back by 3 bases and J by 0 bases, with 4 bases in the junction unmatched. Beyond this particular receptor, the publication reports: Only peripheral blood was studied, because thyroid tissue, the primary lesion, was inaccessible. The small sample size was acknowledged by the authors as a limitation that may reduce accuracy. Persistent Graves' disease patients showed lower TCR Shannon entropy and fewer highly expanded clones than newly diagnosed patients, suggesting clonal expansion. Only the TCR beta chain was sequenced and analyzed. Preferential use of TRBV28, TRBJ1-2 and TRBJ2-5 was observed in persistent disease, whereas TRBV20-1 and TRBJ2-1 were favored in newly diagnosed disease. More public clonotypes were shared among persistent patients (under 3,000) than among newly diagnosed patients (more than 900).

Read against the paper, the sample's time point label means: newly diagnosed GD, antithyroid drugs for less than 3 months. For both TCR sequencing and RNA sequencing, RNA was extracted from PBMCs using TRIzol. The diagnosis of Graves' disease followed American Thyroid Association guidelines. Recruitment of patients was carried out at an endocrinology department in Xi'an, China. From each patient, around 8.3 milliliters of peripheral blood was collected into an EDTA anticoagulant tube. Ficoll Paque Plus density gradient separation was used to isolate PBMCs, and no further T cell sorting was performed. An Agilent 2100 Bioanalyzer and agarose gel were used to check RNA quality, and a NanoDrop 2000 was used to measure RNA concentration. These data are also associated with another study on T cells in Graves' hyperthyroidism and ophthalmopathy. As noted in the second study: A patient counted as having stable Graves' hyperthyroidism if no progression to ophthalmopathy occurred over 18 months of follow-up. Hyperthyroidism patients were aged 18 to 65 years and newly diagnosed, with disease duration of less than 2 months. Exclusion was applied to patients with uncontrolled infections, other autoimmune diseases, pregnancy or lactation. Clinical symptoms, serum thyroxine and TRAb, thyroid ultrasound, and orbital computed tomography formed the basis for the diagnoses. The first round of RT-PCR for the TCR CDR3 was performed with the HTBI primer set and the Qiagen OneStep RT-PCR kit. Most expanded thyroid clonotypes (frequency above 0.001) were also detected in blood, suggesting blood repertoires may reflect thyroid immune responses. In cross-validation, a model built on a 13 V-J signature told ophthalmopathy apart from stable hyperthyroidism with 85% to 90% sensitivity and 81% to 82% specificity, and in testing the same model reached 80%/75%. In validation, the model predicted progression to ophthalmopathy with over 65% sensitivity and approximately 74% specificity, a median of 6.5 months before onset. To identify TCR V-J signatures that set the groups apart, the researchers used a discovery cohort of about a hundred patients, made up of under 50 with Graves' ophthalmopathy and some 58 with stable Graves' hyperthyroidism. An independent validation cohort of fewer than 20 hyperthyroidism patients and 15 or so patients who later progressed to ophthalmopathy tested prospective prediction of ophthalmopathy. The 85 to 100 discovery patients were randomly split 7:3 into training and test sets. In addition, the study compared T-cell repertoires in thyroid tissue and in blood from over 5 Graves' hyperthyroidism patients. Once sampling was done, hyperthyroidism patients were given methimazole at a starting dose of 30 mg daily, whereas ophthalmopathy patients were given high-dose intravenous methylprednisolone. A second multiplex PCR round built the libraries, followed by size selection and purification. Sequencing of the libraries was done on an Illumina HiSeq2000 using paired-end 100 bp reads. SOAPnuke was used to process the raw data, removing reads that contained adapters or uncalled bases, had a mean Phred below 15, or lacked an exact match to the constant primer or identifier. High-quality paired reads were merged with COPE v1.2.5, and unique nucleotide sequences were defined as clonotypes. MiTCR v1.1 was used to align clonotypes to the IMGT TRBV, TRBD and TRBJ reference segments. Analysis was restricted to V-J combinations with a frequency above 0.0001, which covered 99.2% of repertoires. The TCS score was defined as the ratio of F50 (clonal expansion) to E x V (chaos), calculated using BLOSUM62-based TCRdist between CDR3 peptides within each V-J. Welch's t-statistics and random forest reduced roughly 500 V-J features to about 12, which were used in a naive Bayes classifier (R e1071). Sample size was not statistically predetermined, and investigators were not blinded to group allocation. The paper describes TCR Vbeta CDR3 sequencing of fewer than 150 peripheral blood samples, made up of approximately 40 ophthalmopathy patients, around 78 hyperthyroidism patients and about 17 progressor patients.

The chain is encoded by TRBV27 joined to TRBJ2-7; the junction holds 8 bases that match TRBD1. The source of this sequence is a man aged 25 to 40 with Graves disease. Donor details come from another sample of the same person, matched by shared clones. Material: peripheral blood mononuclear cells (PBMCs), obtained at new diagnosis, from a patient treated with antithyroid drugs. The sequenced DNA is TGTGCCAGCAGTTTCCGACAGGGGAGCTCCTACGAGCAGTACTTC. Its product reads: CASSFRQGSSYEQYF.